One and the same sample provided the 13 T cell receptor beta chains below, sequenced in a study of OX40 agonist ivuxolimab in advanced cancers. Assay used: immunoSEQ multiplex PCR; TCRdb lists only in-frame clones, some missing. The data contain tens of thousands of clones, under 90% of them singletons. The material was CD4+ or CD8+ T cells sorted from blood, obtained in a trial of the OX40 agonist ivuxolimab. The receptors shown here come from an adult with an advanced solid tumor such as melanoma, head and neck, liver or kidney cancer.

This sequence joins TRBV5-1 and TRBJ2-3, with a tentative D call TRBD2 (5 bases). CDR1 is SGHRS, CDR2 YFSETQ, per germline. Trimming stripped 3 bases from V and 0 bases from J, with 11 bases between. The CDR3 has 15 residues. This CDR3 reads CASSSLSGSTDTQYF. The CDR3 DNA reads TGCGCCAGCAGCTCACTCAGCGGAAGCACAGATACGCAGTATTTT.

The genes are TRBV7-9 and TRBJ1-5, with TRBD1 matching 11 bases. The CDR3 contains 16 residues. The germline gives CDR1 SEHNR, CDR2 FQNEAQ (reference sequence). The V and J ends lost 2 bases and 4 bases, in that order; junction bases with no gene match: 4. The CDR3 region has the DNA TGTGCCAGCAGCTTAAGGACAGGGGGCGCGAATCAGCCCCAGCATTTT. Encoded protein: CASSLRTGGANQPQHF. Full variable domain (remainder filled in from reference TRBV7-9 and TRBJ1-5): DTGVSQNPRHKITKRGQNVTFRCDPISEHNRLYWYRQTLGQGPEFLTYFQNEAQLEKSRLLSDRFSAERPKGSFSTLEIQRTEQGDSAMYLCASSLRTGGANQPQHFGDGTRLSIL.

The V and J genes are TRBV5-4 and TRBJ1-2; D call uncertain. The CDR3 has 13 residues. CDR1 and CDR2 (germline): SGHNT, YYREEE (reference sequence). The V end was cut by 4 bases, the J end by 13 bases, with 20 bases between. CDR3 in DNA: TGTGCCAGCAGCCTACCGACTGACCCGATTCTCACCTTC. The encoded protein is CASSLPTDPILTF.

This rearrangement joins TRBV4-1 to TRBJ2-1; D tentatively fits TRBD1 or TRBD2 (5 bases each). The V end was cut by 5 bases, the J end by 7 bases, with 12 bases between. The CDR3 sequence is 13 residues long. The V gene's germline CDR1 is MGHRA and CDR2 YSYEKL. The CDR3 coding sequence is TGCGCCAGCAGCTTCCGGGACGGGAATGAGCAGTTCTTC. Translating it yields CASSFRDGNEQFF.

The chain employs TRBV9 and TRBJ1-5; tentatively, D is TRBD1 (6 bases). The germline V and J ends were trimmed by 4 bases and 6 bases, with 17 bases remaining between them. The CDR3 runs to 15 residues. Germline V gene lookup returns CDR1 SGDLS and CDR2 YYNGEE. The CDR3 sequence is CASSIVAGAVQPQHF. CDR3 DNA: TGTGCCAGCAGCATAGTGGCGGGGGCGGTTCAGCCCCAGCATTTT.

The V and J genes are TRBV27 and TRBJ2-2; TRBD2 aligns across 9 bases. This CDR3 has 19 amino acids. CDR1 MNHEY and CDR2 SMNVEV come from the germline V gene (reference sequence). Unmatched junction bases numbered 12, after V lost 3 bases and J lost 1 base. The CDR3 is CASSLSTVLAGLNTGELFF. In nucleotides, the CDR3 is TGTGCCAGCAGTTTGAGTACAGTGCTAGCGGGGCTGAACACCGGGGAGCTGTTTTTT.

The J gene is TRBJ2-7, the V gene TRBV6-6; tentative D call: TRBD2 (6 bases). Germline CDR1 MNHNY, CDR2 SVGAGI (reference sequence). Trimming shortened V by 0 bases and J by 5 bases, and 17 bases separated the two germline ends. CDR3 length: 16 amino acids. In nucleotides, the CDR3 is TGTGCCAGCAGTTACTCGGATTGGCCAGCGGGCAACGAGCAGTACTTC. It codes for CASSYSDWPAGNEQYF.

The CDR3 loop reads CAWNPGSGGAGDTQYF. The CDR3, as DNA: TGTGCCTGGAACCCCGGTAGCGGGGGGGCCGGAGATACGCAGTATTTT. V is TRBV30 and J is TRBJ2-3; 11 positions agree with TRBD2. CDR1 and CDR2 (germline): GTSNPN, SVGIG (reference sequence). The J segment lost 5 bases and the V segment lost 4 bases, leaving 11 bases of the junction unmatched. This CDR3 contains 16 residues.

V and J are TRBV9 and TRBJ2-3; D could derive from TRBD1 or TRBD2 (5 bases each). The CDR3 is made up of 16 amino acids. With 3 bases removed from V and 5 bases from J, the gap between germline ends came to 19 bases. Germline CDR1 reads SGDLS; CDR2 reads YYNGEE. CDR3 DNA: TGTGCCAGCAGCGGAGGGGACCGGGCCTGGGGAGATACGCAGTATTTT. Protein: CASSGGDRAWGDTQYF.

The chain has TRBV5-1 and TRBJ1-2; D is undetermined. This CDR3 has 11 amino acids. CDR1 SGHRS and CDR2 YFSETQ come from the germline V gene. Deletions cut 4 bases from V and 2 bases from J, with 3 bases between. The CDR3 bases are TGCGCCAGCAGCGAAAACTATGGCTACACCTTC. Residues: CASSENYGYTF. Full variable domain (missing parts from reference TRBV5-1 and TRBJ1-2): KAGVTQTPRYLIKTRGQQVTLSCSPISGHRSVSWYQQTPGQGLQFLFEYFSETQRNKGNFPGRFSGRQFSNSRSEMNVSTLELGDSALYLCASSENYGYTFGSGTRLTVV.

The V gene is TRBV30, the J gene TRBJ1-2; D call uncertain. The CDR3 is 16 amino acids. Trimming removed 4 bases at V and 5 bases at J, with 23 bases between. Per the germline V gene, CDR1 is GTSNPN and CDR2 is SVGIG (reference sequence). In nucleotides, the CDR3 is TGTGCCTGGACCAAAGGGAGACTCCAAGGGAGGTATGGCTACACCTTC. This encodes CAWTKGRLQGRYGYTF. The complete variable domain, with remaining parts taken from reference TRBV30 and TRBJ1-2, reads SQTIHQWPATLVQPVGSPLSLECTVEGTSNPNLYWYRQAAGRGLQLLFYSVGIGQISSEVPQNLSASRPQDRQFILSSKKLLLSDSGFYLCAWTKGRLQGRYGYTFGSGTRLTVV.

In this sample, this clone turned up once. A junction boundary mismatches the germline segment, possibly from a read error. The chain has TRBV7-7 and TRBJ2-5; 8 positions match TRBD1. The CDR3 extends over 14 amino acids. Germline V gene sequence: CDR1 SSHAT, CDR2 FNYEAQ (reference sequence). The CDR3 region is CASSSTGVKETQYF. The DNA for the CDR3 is TGTGCTAGCAGCTCGACAGGGGTTAAGGAGACCCAGTACTTC.

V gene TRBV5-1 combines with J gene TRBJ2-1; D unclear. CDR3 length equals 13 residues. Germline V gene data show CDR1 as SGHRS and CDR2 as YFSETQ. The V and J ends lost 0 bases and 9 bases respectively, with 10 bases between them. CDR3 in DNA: TGCGCCAGCAGCTTGGGGGCAGAAATTGAGCAGTTCTTC. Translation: CASSLGAEIEQFF.